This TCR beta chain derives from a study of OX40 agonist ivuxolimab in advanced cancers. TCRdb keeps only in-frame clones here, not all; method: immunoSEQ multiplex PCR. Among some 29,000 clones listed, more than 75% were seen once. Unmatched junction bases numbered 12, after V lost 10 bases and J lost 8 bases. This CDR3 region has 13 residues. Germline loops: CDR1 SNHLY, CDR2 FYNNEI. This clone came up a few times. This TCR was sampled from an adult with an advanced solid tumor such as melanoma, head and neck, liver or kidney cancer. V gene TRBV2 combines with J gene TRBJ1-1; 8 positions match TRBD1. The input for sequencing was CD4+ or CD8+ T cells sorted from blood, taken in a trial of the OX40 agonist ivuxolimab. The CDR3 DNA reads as TGTGCCACCAGGGGGCAGGGCCTCCTGGAAGCTTTCTTT. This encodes CATRGQGLLEAFF.